This TCR beta chain originates from a study of T cell repertoires in cytomegalovirus infection. General study results and limits: It was HLA-C-restricted CMV-specific TCR beta clonotypes that dominated the response ex vivo.

TCRdb processed the reads anew with MiXCR; each CDR3 protein has one entry. Of some 700,000 distinct CDR3 sequences listed, roughly a third are singletons. This clonotype was seen only a few times. Its antigen remains unknown. The TCR was taken from a human donor in good health (CMV status not recorded). Some clones in this sample may be carry-over from other donors' samples. Here the sequenced sample was cultured PBMCs, taken from culture after CMV antigen stimulation.

The CDR3 loop reads CASSLGGGRRESEQFF. CDR3 coding DNA: TGTGCCAGCAGCTTAGGGGGCGGGAGGAGAGAGAGTGAGCAGTTCTTC. The rearrangement uses TRBV11-3 and TRBJ2-1, with 8 bases lining up with TRBD2. Germline V lookup: CDR1 SGHNT, CDR2 YENEEA. This CDR3 is built from 16 residues. J gave up 9 bases and V 1 base, and 11 bases lay outside the gene matches.